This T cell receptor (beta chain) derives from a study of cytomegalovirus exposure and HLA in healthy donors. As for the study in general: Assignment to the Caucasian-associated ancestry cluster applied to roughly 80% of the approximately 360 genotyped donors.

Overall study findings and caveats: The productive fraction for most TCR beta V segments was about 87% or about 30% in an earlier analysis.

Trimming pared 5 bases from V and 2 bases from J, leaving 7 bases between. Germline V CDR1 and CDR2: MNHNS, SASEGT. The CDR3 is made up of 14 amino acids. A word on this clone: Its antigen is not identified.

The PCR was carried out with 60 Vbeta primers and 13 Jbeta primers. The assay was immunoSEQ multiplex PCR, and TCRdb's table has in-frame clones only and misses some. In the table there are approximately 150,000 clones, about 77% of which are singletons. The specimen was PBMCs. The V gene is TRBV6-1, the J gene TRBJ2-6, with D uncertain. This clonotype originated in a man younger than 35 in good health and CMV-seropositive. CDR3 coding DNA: TGTGCCAGCAGTTCGGTAGCTGGGGCCAACGTCCTGACTTTC. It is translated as CASSSVAGANVLTF.